Each of the 7 T cell receptor beta chains below was sequenced from the same sample in a study of identical twins. TCRdb passed the 5' RACE reads through MiXCR, listing each CDR3 protein once. The data contain 210,000 or so distinct CDR3 sequences, around 6.9% of them seen just once; the ten biggest clones take up about 1.9%. This same sample was also taken into another study, of yellow fever vaccine responses in identical twins.

Sequencing was done on a sample of memory (CD45RO+) T cells sorted from blood. These receptors originate from a woman in her late teens or twenties in good health.

This clonotype was recorded at least ten times. The genes are TRBV27 and TRBJ1-6; D not resolved. The V end lost 6 bases, the J end lost 5 bases, and 11 bases lay between the germline ends. The V gene's germline CDR1 is MNHEY and CDR2 SMNVEV (reference sequence). This CDR3 spans 14 amino acids. DNA of the CDR3: TGTGCCAGCAGACTGTCGGGCGATAATTCACCCCTCCACTTT. It codes for CASRLSGDNSPLHF.

Written as DNA, the CDR3 is TGTGCCAGCAGTATCAGCGGAGGGCAAGAGACCCAGTACTTC. Translating it yields CASSISGGQETQYF. The V call is TRBV6-2 or TRBV6-3, the J call TRBJ2-5; a possible D gene is TRBD2 (6 bases). Germline CDR1 is MNHEY and CDR2 is SVGEGT. The V gene lost 5 bases and the J gene lost 2 bases, with 12 bases spanning the gap. The CDR3 consists of 14 residues.

J is TRBJ2-7 and V is TRBV11-1, with 7 nucleotides matching TRBD1. V was clipped by 3 bases and J by 2 bases; unmatched bases: 16. The CDR3 loop spans 18 amino acids. Germline V gene data show CDR1 as SGHAT and CDR2 as FQDESV (reference sequence). CDR3 region: CASSLLLGSSGQPYEQYF. Written as DNA, the CDR3 is TGTGCCAGCAGCTTGTTACTGGGTTCGTCGGGACAGCCCTACGAGCAGTACTTC.

The chain is built from TRBV18 and TRBJ1-5; possible D gene TRBD1, 5 bases. Trimming shortened V by 6 bases and J by 3 bases, and 18 bases separated the two germline ends. The CDR3 runs 16 residues. Germline-derived CDR1 and CDR2 are KGHSH and LQKENI. The CDR3 DNA is TGTGCCAGCTCGACCTCGGCCGGGGGTCACAATCAGCCCCAGCATTTT. It specifies CASSTSAGGHNQPQHF.

In this sample, this clonotype turned up many times. The chain combines TRBV20-1 with TRBJ2-5, with D perhaps TRBD1 or TRBD2 (5 bases each). V lost 0 bases and J 3 bases, leaving 17 bases between the germline ends. Germline V CDR1 and CDR2: DFQATT, SNEGSKA (reference sequence). CDR3 length equals 16 residues. The CDR3 DNA is TGCAGTGCTAGAGAACCTAGTAGGGGACGGAAAGAGACCCAGTACTTC. Translation: CSAREPSRGRKETQYF.

This chain links TRBV2 with TRBJ2-3; D gene ambiguous. The CDR3 is 15 amino acids. The germline CDR1 and CDR2 sequences are SNHLY and FYNNEI. V shed 5 bases and J shed 2 bases, with 14 bases lying between them. The CDR3 protein is CASSPGRQFTDTQYF. As DNA, the CDR3 is TGTGCCAGCAGTCCCGGACGGCAGTTCACAGATACGCAGTATTTT.

This clonotype was detected many times. The V gene is TRBV7-2, the J gene TRBJ2-7; possibly TRBD1 for D (7 bases). This CDR3 contains 15 residues. V was cut by 0 bases and J by 4 bases, with 13 bases left in between. CDR1 is SGHTA, CDR2 FQGNSA, per germline. For the CDR3, the DNA is TGTGCCAGCAGCTTAGCAGGAGGGGGCGCGTACGAGCAGTACTTC. Protein: CASSLAGGGAYEQYF.